Below, 28 T cell receptor beta chains from the same sample are listed, as sequenced in a study of early stage breast cancer tumors. Some clones are missing from TCRdb's copy, which holds only in-frame ones; the method was immunoSEQ multiplex PCR. The repertoire consists of about 11,000 clones, with around 70% occurring once and the leading ten covering around a fifth. Sample: breast tumor tissue. These TCRs come from a person in their 40s with breast cancer.

The chain is built from TRBV6-5 and TRBJ1-2; unclear D gene. Germline V gives CDR1 MNHEY, CDR2 SVGAGI. The CDR3 is made up of 14 amino acids. The ends were cut back, 4 bases at V and 6 bases at J, with 15 bases in the middle. CDR3 residues: CASSFRPWGDGYTF. CDR3 sequence (DNA): TGTGCCAGCAGTTTCCGCCCATGGGGTGATGGCTACACCTTC.

The gene calls are TRBV7-6 and TRBJ2-1; D call uncertain. V was pared by 4 bases and J by 6 bases, with 16 bases between. This CDR3 has 15 amino acids. Germline lookup yields CDR1 SGHVS and CDR2 FNYEAQ. The CDR3 DNA follows: TGTGCCAGCAGCTCCGATCTGGGCCTGGGCAATGAGCAGTTCTTC. Protein sequence: CASSSDLGLGNEQFF.

V usage is TRBV11-2 and J usage is TRBJ1-2; 12 bases map to TRBD1. With V trimmed by 5 bases and J by 8 bases, 6 bases remained unmatched. The CDR3 loop spans 14 amino acids. Germline V gene data show CDR1 as SGHAT and CDR2 as FQNNGV. CDR3 protein: CASSGTGGAGGYTF. The DNA of the CDR3 is TGTGCCAGCAGCGGGACAGGGGGCGCAGGGGGCTACACCTTC. The full variable domain, with the rest looked up from reference TRBV11-2 and TRBJ1-2, is EAGVAQSPRYKIIEKRQSVAFWCNPISGHATLYWYQQILGQGPKLLIQFQNNGVVDDSQLPKDRFSAERLKGVDSTLKIQPAKLEDSAVYLCASSGTGGAGGYTFGSGTRLTVV.

The chain employs TRBV2 and TRBJ2-5, with D uncertain. CDR3 length equals 12 residues. Germline-derived CDR1 and CDR2 are SNHLY and FYNNEI. Trimming cost V 2 bases and J 7 bases, with 8 bases left between them. The CDR3 region is CASSELRRTQYF. For the CDR3, the DNA is TGTGCCAGCAGTGAATTAAGGAGGACCCAGTACTTC.

This sequence joins TRBV5-1 and TRBJ2-2; 10 nucleotides align to TRBD1. J gave up 4 bases and V 3 bases, and 3 bases lay outside the gene matches. The CDR3 length is 15 residues. CDR1 is SGHRS and CDR2 is YFSETQ in the germline V gene. The CDR3 reads CASSSGTGVTGELFF. Here the CDR3 DNA reads TGCGCCAGCAGCTCTGGGACAGGGGTCACCGGGGAGCTGTTTTTT.

This chain joins TRBV11-2 and TRBJ2-3, with unresolved D. V was pared by 0 bases and J by 8 bases, with 18 bases between. CDR3 length: 16 amino acids. Looked up from germline, CDR1 is SGHAT and CDR2 is FQNNGV. CDR3 DNA sequence: TGTGCCAGCAGCTTAGAATATTCTGTGCCGCACGTTACGCAGTATTTT. Amino acids: CASSLEYSVPHVTQYF.

The V call is TRBV27, the J call TRBJ2-1; TRBD2 agrees at 7 bases. V shed 3 bases and J 3 bases; nucleotides not matched to a gene: 8. Germline-derived CDR1 and CDR2 are MNHEY and SMNVEV (reference sequence). The CDR3 has 16 residues. CDR3 DNA sequence: TGTGCCAGCAGTTTCTTAGGCGGGGGACGCTACAATGAGCAGTTCTTC. This codes for CASSFLGGGRYNEQFF.

The J gene is TRBJ2-1, the V gene TRBV11-2, with 8 bases identical to TRBD1. Losses at the gene ends were 2 bases for V and 6 bases for J; bases not matched to a gene: 9. The CDR3 is 16 amino acids. Germline CDR1 reads SGHAT; CDR2 reads FQNNGV. CDR3 sequence: CASSLTDRVVPNEQFF. The CDR3, as DNA: TGTGCCAGCAGCTTAACGGACAGGGTAGTGCCCAATGAGCAGTTCTTC.

This sequence joins TRBV23-1 and TRBJ1-2; tentative D call: TRBD1 (6 bases). TRBV23-1 is an open reading frame whose function is uncertain. V gave up 8 bases and J gave up 7 bases, with 14 bases separating them. The CDR3 is 12 residues long. DNA of the CDR3: TGCGCCAGCCCCCGGGGGGCATTTGGCTACACCTTC. This sequence encodes CASPRGAFGYTF.

This sequence joins TRBV7-3 and TRBJ2-5; 8 bases map to TRBD2. This CDR3 comprises 13 residues. Germline V gene sequence: CDR1 SGHTA, CDR2 FQGTGA. V lost 6 bases and J lost 5; bases outside the gene matches: 5. CDR3 sequence reads: CASSWTGGETQYF. CDR3 coding DNA: TGTGCCAGCAGTTGGACGGGAGGGGAGACCCAGTACTTC.

This chain links TRBV10-3 with TRBJ1-2; 7 nucleotides agree with TRBD1. Trimming at V came to 3 bases and at J to 8 bases, leaving 9 bases not matched to a gene. The length of the CDR3 is 14 residues. CDR1 and CDR2 from the germline V gene are ENHRY and SYGVKD. The CDR3 sequence: CAISDYTGVGGYTF. The DNA of the CDR3 is TGTGCCATCAGTGATTATACAGGGGTAGGGGGCTACACCTTC.

This clone was seen once. The CDR3 DNA reads TGTGCCGGGCCGAGGATTCGCGGGAGGATCCATGAGCAGTTCTTC. Its protein is CAGPRIRGRIHEQFF. This chain connects TRBV30 to TRBJ2-1, with 8 bases aligning to TRBD2. The V and J ends lost 8 bases and 8 bases, in that order; junction bases with no gene match: 17. Germline CDR1 GTSNPN, CDR2 SVGIG (reference sequence). This CDR3 region has 15 residues.

The table lists this clone with a few counts. This chain connects TRBV18 to TRBJ1-4, with D tentatively TRBD1 (5 bases). The CDR3 extends over 14 amino acids. Germline V CDR1 and CDR2: KGHSH, LQKENI. V dropped 6 bases and J dropped 3 bases, with 11 bases sitting between them. The CDR3 region has the DNA TGTGCCAGCTCCCCCGGGGCCGCTAATGAAAAACTGTTTTTT. It encodes CASSPGAANEKLFF.

J is TRBJ2-1 and V is TRBV5-1; TRBD2 matches 8 bases. The germline V gene encodes CDR1 SGHRS and CDR2 YFSETQ. V shed 7 bases and J 6 bases; nucleotides not matched to a gene: 9. The CDR3 is made up of 14 amino acids. The CDR3 sequence is CASSGTRAANEQFF. CDR3 coding DNA: TGCGCCAGCTCCGGGACTAGAGCGGCCAATGAGCAGTTCTTC.

V gene TRBV5-4 combines with J gene TRBJ2-5; a weak D match, TRBD2 (6 bases). The CDR3 has 16 amino acids. Trimming left V 4 bases short and J 3 bases short, with 19 bases between. Germline V gene data show CDR1 as SGHNT and CDR2 as YYREEE (reference sequence). DNA for the CDR3: TGTGCCAGCAGCCAAGCTACTGTCCCGGGGGAAGAGACCCAGTACTTC. Its protein is CASSQATVPGEETQYF.

The table lists this clone with a few counts. This chain links TRBV27 with TRBJ2-3; tentatively, D is TRBD2 (7 bases). This CDR3 has 20 residues. Germline values: CDR1 MNHEY, CDR2 SMNVEV (reference sequence). V lost 5 bases, J lost 8 bases, and 35 bases lay in between. The CDR3 nucleotides read TGTGCCAGCAGTCCGAGGGGGGGTACTAGTCAAGTTAGATTTTCACGTACGCAGTATTTT. Translation: CASSPRGGTSQVRFSRTQYF.

V gene TRBV5-4 combines with J gene TRBJ2-5; TRBD2 aligns across 7 bases. The germline V gene encodes CDR1 SGHNT and CDR2 YYREEE (reference sequence). The CDR3 is made up of 14 amino acids. V was pared by 4 bases and J by 5 bases, with 8 bases of the junction left unmatched. The CDR3 loop reads CASSGLGGGETQYF. The CDR3 DNA reads TGTGCCAGCAGCGGACTAGGAGGCGGCGAGACCCAGTACTTC.

The chain links TRBV19 to TRBJ1-2, with D perhaps matching TRBD1 (5 bases). Between the trimmed V and J ends, which lost 1 base and 4 bases, there was a span of 10 bases. CDR3 length: 14 residues. Germline CDR1 LNHDA, CDR2 SQIVND (reference sequence). The CDR3 nucleotides read TGTGCCAGTAGTATAGGCCGACAGTCCTATGGCTACACCTTC. It yields the protein CASSIGRQSYGYTF.

The chain has TRBV14 and TRBJ1-2, with D possibly matching TRBD1 (5 bases). The germline V gene has CDR1 SGHDN and CDR2 FVKESK. The CDR3 covers 13 residues. V was pared by 3 bases and J by 3 bases, with 8 bases between. In DNA, the CDR3 is TGTGCCAGCAGCCAGCAGGGTTACTATGGCTACACCTTC. This encodes CASSQQGYYGYTF.

The CDR3 sequence: CASRVTGFDYNEQFF. The CDR3 nucleotides are TGTGCCAGCAGGGTGACGGGGTTTGATTACAATGAGCAGTTCTTC. This chain joins TRBV6-5 and TRBJ2-1; a possible D gene is TRBD2 (5 bases). V lost 6 bases to trimming and J lost 4 bases, with 16 bases between them. CDR1 and CDR2 (germline): MNHEY, SVGAGI. The CDR3 loop spans 15 amino acids.

This chain joins TRBV7-8 and TRBJ2-3; maybe TRBD1 (6 bases). This CDR3 has 14 amino acids. Deletions cut 4 bases from V and 1 base from J, with 9 bases between. Germline V gives CDR1 SGHVS, CDR2 FQNEAQ. Here the CDR3 DNA reads TGTGCCAGCAGCTCCAGACAGGGCACAGATACGCAGTATTTT. This encodes CASSSRQGTDTQYF.

The chain recombines TRBV5-4 with TRBJ2-3; 8 nucleotides line up with TRBD2. Germline V lookup: CDR1 SGHNT, CDR2 YYREEE (reference sequence). The CDR3 covers 16 residues. V lost 0 bases and J lost 4; bases outside the gene matches: 7. The chain's CDR3 is CASSLAGRASPDTQYF. The CDR3, as DNA: TGTGCCAGCAGCTTGGCCGGGAGGGCCTCGCCAGATACGCAGTATTTT.

The chain employs TRBV6-1 and TRBJ1-2; 8 bases agree with TRBD1. J lost 6 bases, V lost 6 bases, and 9 bases had no gene match. Germline loops: CDR1 MNHNS, CDR2 SASEGT. This CDR3 region has 14 residues. This CDR3 reads CASSRQGKYDGYTF. The CDR3 DNA reads as TGTGCCAGCAGCAGACAGGGGAAGTACGATGGCTACACCTTC.

V and J are TRBV25-1 and TRBJ2-3; possibly TRBD2 for D (6 bases). Germline CDR1 reads MGHDK; CDR2 reads SYGVNS. The CDR3 sequence is 15 residues long. V lost 3 bases and J lost 5, with 15 bases in between. The CDR3 protein is CASSDTSTFQDTQYF. CDR3 bases: TGTGCCAGCAGTGATACTAGCACATTCCAAGATACGCAGTATTTT.

A note on this clone: The sample contains more than one DNA sequence encoding this CDR3. The rearrangement uses TRBV2 and TRBJ1-1; D gene ambiguous. The V and J ends lost 3 bases and 1 base respectively, with 3 bases between them. The CDR3 spans 12 residues. The V gene's germline CDR1 is SNHLY and CDR2 FYNNEI. As DNA, the CDR3 is TGTGCCAGCAGTGAGGGGAACACTGAAGCTTTCTTT. It codes for CASSEGNTEAFF.

The chain employs TRBV30 and TRBJ2-7, with D perhaps matching TRBD2 (6 bases). The CDR3 has 16 amino acids. The germline gives CDR1 GTSNPN, CDR2 SVGIG (reference sequence). The V and J ends lost 1 base and 4 bases respectively, with 20 bases between them. DNA for the CDR3: TGTGCCTGGAGTGGGGGATTGGGTCCTAGCGCTTACGAGCAGTACTTC. This sequence encodes CAWSGGLGPSAYEQYF.

In its sample, this clone was seen once. The chain is built from TRBV5-1 and TRBJ1-4, with D unresolved. Germline assignment: CDR1 SGHRS and CDR2 YFSETQ. V lost 0 bases and J 0 bases, leaving 6 bases between the germline ends. This CDR3 region has 15 residues. Here the CDR3 DNA reads TGCGCCAGCAGCTTGGGGGAGACAACTAATGAAAAACTGTTTTTT. Encoded protein: CASSLGETTNEKLFF.

This clone has just a few counts. The gene calls are TRBV7-9 and TRBJ2-7; 9 bases are shared with TRBD1. The germline gives CDR1 SEHNR, CDR2 FQNEAQ (reference sequence). After removal of 5 bases from V and 4 bases from J, the junction contained 9 bases not matched to a gene. The CDR3 covers 15 residues. CDR3 DNA: TGTGCCAGCAGCCCACCCGGGACAGGGTTTTACGAGCAGTACTTC. This translates into CASSPPGTGFYEQYF.